The source of this T cell receptor (beta chain) is a study of shared clonotypes between healthy human individuals. TCRdb's table, derived via immunoSEQ multiplex PCR, lists solely in-frame clones and lacks some. The data contain more than 2 million clones, about 95% of them singletons. CDR3 length equals 16 residues. The junction had 6 bases not matched to a gene; V was cut back by 2 bases and J by 4 bases. Germline values: CDR1 WNHNN, CDR2 SYGVQD (reference sequence). The clonotype comes from a man aged 18 to 30 in good health. This rearrangement joins TRBV10-1 to TRBJ2-2, with 8 bases identical to TRBD1. The specimen sequenced was naive CD4+ T cells sorted from blood. The subset denotes: CD45RA+ positively selected. CDR3 DNA: TGCGCCAGCAGTGAGAGGGGGACAGGATCCACCGGGGAGCTGTTTTTT. This translates into CASSERGTGSTGELFF.